A single sample is the source of the 30 T cell receptor beta chains below, sequenced in a study of early T cells in non-severe SARS-CoV-2 infection. TCRdb used MiXCR to reprocess the 5' RACE reads, holding one entry per CDR3 protein. The sample shows roughly 70,000 distinct CDR3 sequences, 20% to 25% of them seen only once. The sequenced sample was whole blood, obtained at baseline. The receptors were sampled from an adult who was a healthcare worker with PCR-confirmed SARS-CoV-2 infection or an uninfected control (not recorded which).

This clonotype has just a few counts. The chain joins TRBV12-3 or TRBV12-4 to TRBJ2-5; D assignment may be TRBD1 or TRBD2 (5 bases each). CDR3 length: 13 residues. V gave up 5 bases and J gave up 4 bases, with 11 bases separating them. This CDR3 is CASSPGPPETQYF. In DNA, the CDR3 is TGTGCCAGCAGTCCGGGACCCCCAGAGACCCAGTACTTC.

This rearrangement joins TRBV5-1 to TRBJ1-1, with D perhaps matching TRBD1 (5 bases). Germline V gives CDR1 SGHRS, CDR2 YFSETQ. The CDR3 runs 13 residues. Trimming took off 9 bases at V and 1 base at J, with 13 bases between the two ends. This CDR3 is CATATAANTEAFF. In DNA form, the CDR3 reads TGCGCCACTGCGACAGCGGCGAACACTGAAGCTTTCTTT.

The chain couples TRBV3-1 to TRBJ2-7, with TRBD1 as a possible D gene (6 bases). Germline CDR1 and CDR2: LGHDT and YNNKEL (reference sequence). The CDR3 extends over 18 amino acids. V lost 4 bases and J lost 3, with 25 bases in between. The CDR3 DNA sequence: TGTGCCAGCAGCCCCTGGGGTTTGGGGCGCGAGGACAGCTACGAGCAGTACTTC. This gives the protein CASSPWGLGREDSYEQYF.

V gene TRBV6-6 combines with J gene TRBJ2-3; D is possibly TRBD2 (6 bases). The germline gives CDR1 MNHNY, CDR2 SVGAGI (reference sequence). This CDR3 is 18 amino acids long. Trimming left V 0 bases short and J 0 bases short, with 16 bases between. CDR3 region: CASSYSARDSTSTDTQYF. The CDR3 bases are TGTGCCAGCAGTTACTCTGCCCGGGACTCTACTAGCACAGATACGCAGTATTTT.

This clonotype was observed a handful of times. The V call is TRBV7-2, the J call TRBJ1-2; TRBD1 might be the D (5 bases). V was cut by 3 bases and J by 1 base, with 9 bases left in between. This CDR3 is 14 amino acids long. From germline, CDR1 is SGHTA and CDR2 FQGNSA. CDR3 sequence reads: CASSFGAVNYGYTF. Written as DNA, the CDR3 is TGTGCCAGCAGCTTTGGGGCAGTTAACTATGGCTACACCTTC.

This clonotype was counted many times. The chain links TRBV7-9 to TRBJ2-3; D is perhaps TRBD2 (5 bases). Trimming took off 6 bases at V and 1 base at J, with 8 bases between the two ends. CDR3 length: 13 residues. Germline lookup yields CDR1 SEHNR and CDR2 FQNEAQ (reference sequence). The CDR3 here is CASSGAGTDTQYF. CDR3 nucleotide sequence: TGTGCCAGCAGTGGAGCGGGCACAGATACGCAGTATTTT.

V and J are TRBV20-1 and TRBJ2-4, with TRBD1 matching over 9 bases. Looked up from germline, CDR1 is DFQATT and CDR2 is SNEGSKA (reference sequence). This CDR3 region has 14 residues. The ends lost 5 bases at V and 6 bases at J; junction bases unmatched: 8. The CDR3 coding sequence is TGCAGTGCTCCGTTTGGGACAGGGCTAAACATTCAGTACTTC. It encodes CSAPFGTGLNIQYF.

This clonotype was counted only a few times. The rearrangement joins TRBV7-3 to TRBJ1-6, with D possibly TRBD1 on 5 matching bases. The CDR3 spans 13 residues. CDR1 is SGHTA, CDR2 FQGTGA, per germline. The V end was cut by 5 bases, the J end by 10 bases, with 12 bases between. The CDR3 nucleotides read TGTGCCAGCAGCCTAGGGCCAGGGTCACCCCTCCACTTT. As protein: CASSLGPGSPLHF.

This clonotype was recorded many times. J is TRBJ1-2 and V is TRBV7-9; D remains ambiguous. The CDR3 runs to 14 residues. Trimming removed 5 bases from V and 1 base from J, with 11 bases in between. CDR1 and CDR2 from the germline V gene are SEHNR and FQNEAQ (reference sequence). CDR3 protein: CASSPLRVNYGYTF. The DNA of the CDR3 is TGTGCCAGCAGCCCCCTCCGAGTTAACTATGGCTACACCTTC.

The chain recombines TRBV5-1 with TRBJ2-7; D is ambiguous. Germline-derived CDR1 and CDR2 are SGHRS and YFSETQ. V lost 1 base and J 7 bases, leaving 9 bases between the germline ends. CDR3 length: 12 amino acids. The CDR3 region has the DNA TGCGCCAGCAGCTTGTCGTCAGAAGAGCAGTACTTC. Its translation is CASSLSSEEQYF. Looking up the rest from reference TRBV5-1 and TRBJ2-7 gives the full variable domain: KAGVTQTPRYLIKTRGQQVTLSCSPISGHRSVSWYQQTPGQGLQFLFEYFSETQRNKGNFPGRFSGRQFSNSRSEMNVSTLELGDSALYLCASSLSSEEQYFGPGTRLTVT.

This chain joins TRBV7-9 and TRBJ1-1, with D possibly matching TRBD1 (5 bases). Trimming shortened V by 5 bases and J by 1 base, and 20 bases separated the two germline ends. The CDR3 has 17 amino acids. Germline assignment: CDR1 SEHNR and CDR2 FQNEAQ (reference sequence). The chain's CDR3 is CASSQKPGLKTNTEAFF. The CDR3 DNA follows: TGTGCCAGCAGCCAAAAACCGGGACTTAAGACGAACACTGAAGCTTTCTTT.

V and J are TRBV4-2 and TRBJ2-7; the D is unclear. Germline V gene sequence: CDR1 LGHNA, CDR2 YNFKEQ. Trimming stripped 0 bases from V and 2 bases from J, with 14 bases between. The CDR3 runs to 16 residues. In DNA form, the CDR3 reads TGTGCCAGCAGCCAAGACCCCCCTCCCGACCCCTACGAGCAGTACTTC. It is translated as CASSQDPPPDPYEQYF.

J is TRBJ2-5 and V is TRBV7-6, with D unresolved. CDR3 length: 15 residues. CDR1 is SGHVS, CDR2 FNYEAQ, per germline. Trimming stripped 5 bases from V and 2 bases from J, with 15 bases between. CDR3 amino acids: CASSPLSGKQETQYF. CDR3 DNA: TGTGCCAGCAGCCCCCTTTCCGGCAAACAAGAGACCCAGTACTTC. Full variable domain (missing parts from reference TRBV7-6 and TRBJ2-5): GAGVSQSPRYKVTKRGQDVALRCDPISGHVSLYWYRQALGQGPEFLTYFNYEAQQDKSGLPNDRFSAERPEGSISTLTIQRTEQRDSAMYRCASSPLSGKQETQYFGPGTRLLVL.

The chain couples TRBV4-1 to TRBJ1-1; D not resolved. The CDR3 covers 13 residues. CDR1 and CDR2 (germline): MGHRA, YSYEKL. Trimming took off 3 bases at V and 1 base at J, with 6 bases between the two ends. The CDR3 coding sequence is TGCGCCAGCAGCCATGAGGGGAACACTGAAGCTTTCTTT. This codes for CASSHEGNTEAFF.

The rearrangement joins TRBV19 to TRBJ2-3, with D tentatively TRBD1 (5 bases). Germline CDR1 reads LNHDA; CDR2 reads SQIVND (reference sequence). The CDR3 runs 12 residues. Deletions cut 2 bases from V and 9 bases from J, with 9 bases between. The CDR3 region has the DNA TGTGCCAGTAGTATACCCGCAGGGACGCAGTATTTT. Translated: CASSIPAGTQYF.

This clonotype appeared a few times. This chain connects TRBV20-1 to TRBJ2-3; no clear D gene. Germline CDR1 is DFQATT and CDR2 is SNEGSKA (reference sequence). V was shortened by 6 bases and J by 2 bases, with 21 bases between the two germline ends. This CDR3 region has 16 residues. The CDR3 nucleotides are TGCAGTGCGGAAATAACCCCGGTGGGTTACACAGATACGCAGTATTTT. This translates into CSAEITPVGYTDTQYF.

There are a few counts of this clonotype. The chain couples TRBV7-8 to TRBJ2-2; 8 bases align to TRBD1. Germline CDR1 is SGHVS and CDR2 is FQNEAQ. With 5 bases clipped from V and 5 bases from J, the junction kept 10 bases outside the gene matches. This CDR3 has 16 amino acids. The CDR3 DNA reads TGTGCCAGCAGCCCTCGGACAGGGCGGGCGACCGGGGAGCTGTTTTTT. Encoded protein: CASSPRTGRATGELFF.

This clonotype was observed a few times. The genes are TRBV10-1 and TRBJ2-7, with D tentatively TRBD2 (6 bases). The CDR3 spans 13 residues. Germline assignment: CDR1 WNHNN and CDR2 SYGVQD (reference sequence). V gave up 8 bases and J gave up 6 bases, with 17 bases separating them. CDR3: CASGRTDTGEQYF. The CDR3, as DNA: TGCGCCAGCGGGAGGACGGACACCGGCGAGCAGTACTTC.

The CDR3 DNA sequence: TGTGCCAGCAGCCAAGTTCGGTCCTACAATGAGCAGTTCTTC. Translating it yields CASSQVRSYNEQFF. V gene TRBV14 combines with J gene TRBJ2-1; D gene unclear. V lost 1 base, J lost 1 base, and 5 bases lay in between. CDR3 size: 14 residues. CDR1 is SGHDN and CDR2 is FVKESK in the germline V gene.

The rearrangement joins TRBV5-1 to TRBJ1-2; D gene ambiguous. V lost 3 bases, J lost 5 bases, and 8 bases lay in between. Germline CDR1 reads SGHRS; CDR2 reads YFSETQ. This CDR3 comprises 12 residues. The CDR3 region is CASSSDYYGYTF. The CDR3 DNA sequence: TGCGCCAGCAGCTCAGACTATTATGGCTACACCTTC.

The genes are TRBV6-6 and TRBJ1-3, with 7 nucleotides matching TRBD1. Germline V gene sequence: CDR1 MNHNY, CDR2 SVGAGI (reference sequence). V lost 5 bases and J lost 2; bases outside the gene matches: 12. CDR3 length: 17 residues. The CDR3, as DNA: TGTGCCAGCAGTCCCCCGGGACAGTCCCCGCCTGGAAACACCATATATTTT. It codes for CASSPPGQSPPGNTIYF.

The J gene is TRBJ2-5, the V gene TRBV3-1; tentatively, D is TRBD2 (7 bases). Trimming removed 0 bases at V and 11 bases at J, with 16 bases between. Germline-derived CDR1 and CDR2 are LGHDT and YNNKEL (reference sequence). The CDR3 loop spans 14 amino acids. The CDR3 region has the DNA TGTGCCAGCAGCCAAGATGTCGCGGGGGCCCCACAGTACTTC. It yields the protein CASSQDVAGAPQYF.

The V call is TRBV20-1, the J call TRBJ2-1, with TRBD1 matching over 10 bases. The germline gives CDR1 DFQATT, CDR2 SNEGSKA (reference sequence). The CDR3 totals 15 residues. V dropped 4 bases and J dropped 6; count of bases not matched to a gene: 9. The CDR3 region has the DNA TGCAGTGCTACAGAGGGGGGACAGGGGATCAATGAGCAGTTCTTC. It is translated as CSATEGGQGINEQFF.

V usage is TRBV6-5 and J usage is TRBJ2-3, with a possible D match to TRBD2 (5 bases). Germline loops: CDR1 MNHEY, CDR2 SVGAGI. With 6 bases removed from V and 3 bases from J, the gap between germline ends came to 13 bases. The length of the CDR3 is 14 residues. In nucleotides, the CDR3 is TGTGCCAGCAGGGCACCAGCGGAAACAGATACGCAGTATTTT. The encoded protein is CASRAPAETDTQYF.

This clonotype was counted a single time. This chain uses TRBV20-1 with TRBJ1-2, with 7 bases matching TRBD1. The CDR3 extends over 13 amino acids. Germline-derived CDR1 and CDR2 are DFQATT and SNEGSKA (reference sequence). V gave up 5 bases and J gave up 2 bases; unmatched junction bases: 5. CDR3 region: CSAVDRVNYGYTF. CDR3 DNA sequence: TGCAGTGCTGTCGACAGGGTGAACTATGGCTACACCTTC.

This chain links TRBV11-3 with TRBJ2-2; perhaps TRBD1 as D (6 bases). This CDR3 comprises 14 residues. The V end was cut by 8 bases, the J end by 1 base, with 11 bases between. The V gene's germline CDR1 is SGHNT and CDR2 YENEEA. The CDR3 nucleotides are TGTGCCAGCCAACAGGGCAAGAACACCGGGGAGCTGTTTTTT. Its protein is CASQQGKNTGELFF.

The chain employs TRBV27 and TRBJ2-6; D not certain. CDR3 length equals 14 residues. Trimming shortened V by 5 bases and J by 2 bases, and 7 bases separated the two germline ends. CDR1 and CDR2 (germline): MNHEY, SMNVEV (reference sequence). The CDR3 DNA reads as TGTGCCAGCAGTCCCCTAACTGGGGCCAACGTCCTGACTTTC. Its protein is CASSPLTGANVLTF.

The chain uses TRBV3-1 and TRBJ1-6; D gene unclear. Germline V gene lookup returns CDR1 LGHDT and CDR2 YNNKEL (reference sequence). Between the trimmed V and J ends, which lost 0 bases and 10 bases, there was a span of 10 bases. CDR3 size: 14 residues. CDR3 protein: CASSQEGGRSPLHF. The CDR3 DNA follows: TGTGCCAGCAGCCAAGAGGGCGGTCGGTCACCCCTCCACTTT.

DNA of the CDR3: TGTGCCAGCAGCCGGGACACCTACACTGAAGCTTTCTTT. It encodes CASSRDTYTEAFF. V usage is TRBV12-3 or TRBV12-4 and J usage is TRBJ1-1; maybe TRBD1 (6 bases). The CDR3 runs to 13 residues. Trimming pared 6 bases from V and 3 bases from J, leaving 11 bases between.

This clonotype was recorded a few times. The rearrangement joins TRBV4-1 to TRBJ2-1; 9 bases map to TRBD1. The CDR3 loop spans 15 amino acids. With V trimmed by 2 bases and J by 4 bases, 3 bases remained unmatched. CDR1 and CDR2 (germline): MGHRA, YSYEKL. The CDR3 bases are TGCGCCAGCAGCCAAAGGGGACAGGGTTACAATGAGCAGTTCTTC. It encodes CASSQRGQGYNEQFF.